A single sample is the source of the 3 T cell receptor beta chains below, sequenced in a study of early T cells in non-severe SARS-CoV-2 infection. TCRdb itself ran the 5' RACE reads through MiXCR, one entry per CDR3 protein. This sample has fewer than 40,000 distinct CDR3 sequences, with around 6.5% found just once. Sequences were obtained from whole blood. Source of these receptors: an adult who was a healthcare worker with PCR-confirmed SARS-CoV-2 infection or an uninfected control (not recorded which).

The chain is built from TRBV29-1 and TRBJ1-5; TRBD1 matches at 10 bases. V lost 8 bases to trimming and J lost 8 bases; unmatched junction nucleotides: 6. There are 12 residues in the CDR3. The germline CDR1 and CDR2 sequences are SQVTM and ANQGSEA. The DNA of the CDR3 is TGCAGCACTTGGGACAGGGGCGAGCCCCAGCATTTT. This codes for CSTWDRGEPQHF.

This clonotype showed up many times. CDR3: CASSLQVLVGYEQYF. The CDR3, as DNA: TGTGCCAGCAGTTTGCAAGTTCTAGTTGGCTACGAGCAGTACTTC. The chain is built from TRBV28 and TRBJ2-7; D gene uncertain. Germline V gene lookup returns CDR1 MDHEN and CDR2 SYDVKM. Trimming stripped 3 bases from V and 3 bases from J, with 15 bases between. The CDR3 runs to 15 residues. Combining the CDR3 with reference TRBV28 and TRBJ2-7 gives the whole variable domain DVKVTQSSRYLVKRTGEKVFLECVQDMDHENMFWYRQDPGLGLRLIYFSYDVKMKEKGDIPEGYSVSREKKERFSLILESASTNQTSMYLCASSLQVLVGYEQYFGPGTRLTVT.

This clonotype was observed many times. The V call is TRBV10-1, the J call TRBJ1-1; tentative D call: TRBD1 (5 bases). Per the germline V gene, CDR1 is WNHNN and CDR2 is SYGVQD (reference sequence). The ends were cut back, 4 bases at V and 4 bases at J, with 19 bases in the middle. The CDR3 is 16 residues long. The CDR3 coding sequence is TGCGCCAGCAGTGGGATTACGGATGGAGGGACCACTGAAGCTTTCTTT. This encodes CASSGITDGGTTEAFF.